This T cell receptor (beta chain) was documented in a study of cytomegalovirus exposure and HLA in healthy donors. General study findings and limits: The authors excluded some V segments, including TRBV6-2 and TRBV6-3, as indistinguishable.

This CDR3 is built from 16 residues. In germline, CDR1 is LNHDA, CDR2 SQIVND (reference sequence). Trimming took 1 base from V and 1 from J, leaving 10 bases between them. On this clone itself: Antigen unknown.

PCR used 60 Vbeta primers and 13 Jbeta primers. Sequencing used immunoSEQ multiplex PCR; TCRdb keeps in-frame clones, though not all of them. This table has around 110,000 clones, approximately 80% appearing once. The chain is built from TRBV19 and TRBJ2-2; D might be TRBD2 (6 bases). This sequence originates from a man aged 30 to 39 in good health and CMV-seropositive. Sequenced: PBMCs. CDR3 region: CASSIGGLMNTGELFF. The CDR3 nucleotides are TGTGCCAGTAGTATAGGGGGACTCATGAACACCGGGGAGCTGTTTTTT.